This T cell receptor (beta chain) is drawn from a study of T cell responses to AZD1222 COVID-19 vaccine. This CDR3 region has 16 residues. V was cut by 0 bases and J by 1 base, with 12 bases left in between. The germline gives CDR1 LNHNV, CDR2 YYDKDF (reference sequence). Study-level points and caveats: A mostly white British donor set with more females was recruited, and clonal diversity was possibly underestimated.

TCRdb keeps only in-frame clones here, not all; method: immunoSEQ multiplex PCR. The repertoire has 150,000 to 190,000 clones, more than 85% of them found once; the top ten carry approximately 1.6%. Concerning this clone: As yet, its antigen is unknown.

The sequencing used peripheral blood, collected 28 days after the second AZD1222 dose. The origin of this receptor is an adult who received the AZD1222 COVID-19 vaccine. This sequence joins TRBV15 and TRBJ2-5; TRBD2 might be the D (6 bases). The CDR3 reads CATSRDPGGSQETQYF. In DNA form, the CDR3 reads TGTGCCACCAGCAGAGATCCCGGGGGAAGCCAAGAGACCCAGTACTTC.